Listed below are T cell receptor beta chains from one sample, sequenced in a study of blood T cell repertoires in COVID-19. Only in-frame clones appear in the TCRdb table, and some are missing; sequencing was by immunoSEQ multiplex PCR. The table lists 97,000 or so clones, about 80% of them singletons. Material for sequencing was peripheral blood. The source of these receptors is a man in his 70s with acute or convalescent COVID-19. Each CDR3 is given with its conserved first and last residue. The order of the fields is V gene, J gene, D gene, clone size, CDR3 DNA, CDR3 protein. The D gene is left open where the match is weak. Rows give clone size only sometimes, using once, few, many, or a class for an expanded clone.

V gene: TRBV7-9; J gene: TRBJ2-7; D gene: NA; clone size: few; CDR3 DNA: TGTGCCAGCAGCCCCCAGTCCTACGAGCAGTACTTC; CDR3 protein: CASSPQSYEQYF
V gene: TRBV14; J gene: TRBJ2-2; D gene: TRBD2; clone size: once; CDR3 DNA: TGTGCCAGCAGCCAAGGACTAGCAGGCGGGGAGCTGTTTTTT; CDR3 protein: CASSQGLAGGELFF
V gene: TRBV18; J gene: TRBJ2-1; D gene: TRBD1; clone size: NA; CDR3 DNA: TGTGCCAGCTCAACGACTCGGACAGGGTCCGCGAATGAGCAGTTCTTC; CDR3 protein: CASSTTRTGSANEQFF
V gene: TRBV7-3; J gene: TRBJ2-3; D gene: NA; clone size: NA; CDR3 DNA: TGTGCCAGCAGACTTTCCCCAACGGATACGCAGTATTTT; CDR3 protein: CASRLSPTDTQYF
V gene: TRBV11-3; J gene: TRBJ2-3; D gene: TRBD2; clone size: NA; CDR3 DNA: TGTGCCAGCAGCGAACCACCGGGGACTAGTCTAATGAAAAGCACAGATACGCAGTATTTT; CDR3 protein: CASSEPPGTSLMKSTDTQYF
V gene: TRBV7-2; J gene: TRBJ1-5; D gene: NA; clone size: NA; CDR3 DNA: TGTGCCAGCAGCCAAGGGAGGGCCCGTCCCCAGCATTTT; CDR3 protein: CASSQGRARPQHF
V gene: TRBV14; J gene: TRBJ2-1; D gene: NA; clone size: NA; CDR3 DNA: TGTGCCAGCAGCCCAGGGAATGAGCAGTTCTTC; CDR3 protein: CASSPGNEQFF
V gene: TRBV19; J gene: TRBJ2-2; D gene: NA; clone size: NA; CDR3 DNA: TGTGCCAGTTCCACTCGACAGGGCGGGGAGACCGGGGAGCTGTTTTTT; CDR3 protein: CASSTRQGGETGELFF
V gene: TRBV7-9; J gene: TRBJ1-5; D gene: NA; clone size: NA; CDR3 DNA: TGTGCCAGCAGCTCGAGGAATCAGCCCCAGCATTTT; CDR3 protein: CASSSRNQPQHF
V gene: TRBV7-8; J gene: TRBJ2-2; D gene: NA; clone size: few; CDR3 DNA: TGTGCCAGCAGCTTAGAGTGGGCAGGGAGGAGGGAGCTGTTTTTT; CDR3 protein: CASSLEWAGRRELFF
V gene: TRBV11-1; J gene: TRBJ1-2; D gene: TRBD1; clone size: NA; CDR3 DNA: TGTGCCAGCAGCTTAGGGAAGGGGACAGCCTTCTTC; CDR3 protein: CASSLGKGTAFF
V gene: TRBV12-5; J gene: TRBJ1-3; D gene: NA; clone size: NA; CDR3 DNA: TGTGCTAGTGGTTTGCTGCTGGGCAGCTCTGGAAACACCATATATTTT; CDR3 protein: CASGLLLGSSGNTIYF
V gene: TRBV7-3; J gene: TRBJ2-1; D gene: NA; clone size: NA; CDR3 DNA: TGTGCCAGCAGCTTAAACCCGGTCGGGGAGCAGTTCTTC; CDR3 protein: CASSLNPVGEQFF
V gene: TRBV7-3; J gene: TRBJ2-2; D gene: TRBD2; clone size: NA; CDR3 DNA: TGTGCCAGCAGCCCTCGAGCGGGGGGCACCGGGGAGCTGTTTTTT; CDR3 protein: CASSPRAGGTGELFF
V gene: TRBV7-3; J gene: TRBJ2-1; D gene: NA; clone size: NA; CDR3 DNA: TGTGCCAGCAGCCCGTGGGGCGATGGGAATGAGCAGTTCTTC; CDR3 protein: CASSPWGDGNEQFF
V gene: TRBV24-1; J gene: TRBJ1-1; D gene: TRBD1; clone size: NA; CDR3 DNA: TGTGCCACCAGTGATTTCTGGAGGGGGCGGTCCTACACTGAAGCTTTCTTT; CDR3 protein: CATSDFWRGRSYTEAFF
V gene: TRBV27; J gene: TRBJ1-5; D gene: NA; clone size: NA; CDR3 DNA: TGTGCCAGCAGTCGTCAGGGTGGCAATCAGCCCCAGCATTTT; CDR3 protein: CASSRQGGNQPQHF
V gene: TRBV7-2; J gene: TRBJ2-7; D gene: NA; clone size: NA; CDR3 DNA: TGTGCCAGCAGCTTAGCTTTTGAGGGCGAGCAGTACTTC; CDR3 protein: CASSLAFEGEQYF
V gene: TRBV19; J gene: TRBJ1-3; D gene: NA; clone size: NA; CDR3 DNA: TGTGCCAGTAGTTCGACAGCGGGGGTTGGAAACACCATATATTTT; CDR3 protein: CASSSTAGVGNTIYF
V gene: TRBV5-4; J gene: TRBJ1-1; D gene: NA; clone size: few; CDR3 DNA: TGTGCCAGCAGCTTCTCGACAGCTGTGAACACTGAAGCTTTCTTT; CDR3 protein: CASSFSTAVNTEAFF
V gene: TRBV5-5; J gene: TRBJ2-7; D gene: TRBD1; clone size: NA; CDR3 DNA: TGTGCCAGCAGCCTTCGACAGGGGCCCCCCGGCGAGCAGTACTTC; CDR3 protein: CASSLRQGPPGEQYF
V gene: TRBV7-8; J gene: TRBJ1-1; D gene: NA; clone size: NA; CDR3 DNA: TGTGCCAGCAGACCAACTATAGCGAACACTGAAGCTTTCTTT; CDR3 protein: CASRPTIANTEAFF
V gene: TRBV2; J gene: TRBJ1-1; D gene: TRBD1; clone size: NA; CDR3 DNA: TGTGCCAGCATACGAGAGGGGGCGTTGGTTAGTGAAGCTTTCTTT; CDR3 protein: CASIREGALVSEAFF
V gene: TRBV2; J gene: TRBJ1-4; D gene: TRBD1; clone size: NA; CDR3 DNA: TGTGCCAGCAGGTACAGGGGATCAACTAATGAAAAACTGTTTTTT; CDR3 protein: CASRYRGSTNEKLFF
V gene: TRBV24-1; J gene: TRBJ2-1; D gene: TRBD2; clone size: NA; CDR3 DNA: TGTGCCACCAGTGATGAGGGACTAGCGGTTAATGAGCAGTTCTTC; CDR3 protein: CATSDEGLAVNEQFF
V gene: TRBV11-2; J gene: TRBJ2-1; D gene: NA; clone size: NA; CDR3 DNA: TGTGCCAGCAGCGGAGGGCTTAGCACGGGCAATGAGCAGTTCTTC; CDR3 protein: CASSGGLSTGNEQFF
V gene: TRBV3-1/TRBV3-2; J gene: TRBJ2-1; D gene: TRBD1; clone size: NA; CDR3 DNA: TGTGCCAGCAGCCCTTTTCCGGGACAGGGCAATGAGCAGTTCTTC; CDR3 protein: CASSPFPGQGNEQFF
V gene: TRBV2; J gene: TRBJ2-5; D gene: NA; clone size: NA; CDR3 DNA: TGTGCCAGCAGCCTAAACAGGGACCAAGAGACCCAGTACTTC; CDR3 protein: CASSLNRDQETQYF
V gene: TRBV29-1; J gene: TRBJ2-7; D gene: NA; clone size: NA; CDR3 DNA: TGCAGCGTCAGGTACCGAGCCTACGAGCAGTACTTC; CDR3 protein: CSVRYRAYEQYF
V gene: TRBV2; J gene: TRBJ2-3; D gene: NA; clone size: NA; CDR3 DNA: TGTGCCAGCAGTGAAATCGGGAGCACAGATACGCAGTATTTT; CDR3 protein: CASSEIGSTDTQYF
V gene: TRBV5-1; J gene: TRBJ2-5; D gene: TRBD1; clone size: NA; CDR3 DNA: TGCGCCAGCAGCCAGGCCGGACAGGGGCTTGAGACCCAGTACTTC; CDR3 protein: CASSQAGQGLETQYF
V gene: TRBV15; J gene: TRBJ2-2; D gene: NA; clone size: few; CDR3 DNA: TGTGCCACCAGCAACCCGGGGTTCGGCGGGGAGCTGTTTTTT; CDR3 protein: CATSNPGFGGELFF